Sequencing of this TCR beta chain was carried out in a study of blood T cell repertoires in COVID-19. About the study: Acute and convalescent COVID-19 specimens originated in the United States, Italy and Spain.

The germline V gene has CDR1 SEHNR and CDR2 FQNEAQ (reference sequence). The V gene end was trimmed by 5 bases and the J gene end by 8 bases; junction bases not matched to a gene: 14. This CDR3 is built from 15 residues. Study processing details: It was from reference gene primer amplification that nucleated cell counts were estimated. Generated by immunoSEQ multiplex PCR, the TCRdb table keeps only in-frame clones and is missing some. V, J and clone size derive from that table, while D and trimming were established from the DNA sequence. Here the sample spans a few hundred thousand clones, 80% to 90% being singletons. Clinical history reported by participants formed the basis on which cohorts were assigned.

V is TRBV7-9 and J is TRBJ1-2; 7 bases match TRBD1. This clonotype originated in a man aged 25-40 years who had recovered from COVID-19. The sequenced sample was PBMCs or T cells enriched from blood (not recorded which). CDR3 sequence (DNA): TGTGCCAGCAGCCAAACCGGACAGGCGACGAGCGGCTACACCTTC. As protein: CASSQTGQATSGYTF.